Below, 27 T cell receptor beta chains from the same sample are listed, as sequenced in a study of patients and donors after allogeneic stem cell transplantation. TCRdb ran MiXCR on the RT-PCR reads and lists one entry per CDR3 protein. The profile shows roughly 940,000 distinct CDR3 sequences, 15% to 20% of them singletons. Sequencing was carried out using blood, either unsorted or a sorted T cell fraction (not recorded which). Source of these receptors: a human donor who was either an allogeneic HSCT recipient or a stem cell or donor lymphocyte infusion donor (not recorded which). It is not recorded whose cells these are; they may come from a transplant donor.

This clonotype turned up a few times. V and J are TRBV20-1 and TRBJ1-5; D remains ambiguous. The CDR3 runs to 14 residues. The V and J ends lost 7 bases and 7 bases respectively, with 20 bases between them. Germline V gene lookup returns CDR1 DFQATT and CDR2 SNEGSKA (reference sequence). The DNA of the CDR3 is TGCAGTGTTAGCCCCACGGCCTATGGACAGCCCCAGCATTTT. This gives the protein CSVSPTAYGQPQHF.

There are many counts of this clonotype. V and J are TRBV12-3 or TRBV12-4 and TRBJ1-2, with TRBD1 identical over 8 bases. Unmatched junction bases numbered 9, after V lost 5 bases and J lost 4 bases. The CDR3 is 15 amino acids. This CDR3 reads CASSPRTGSGYGYTF. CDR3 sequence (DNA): TGTGCCAGCAGTCCCCGGACAGGGTCCGGCTATGGCTACACCTTC.

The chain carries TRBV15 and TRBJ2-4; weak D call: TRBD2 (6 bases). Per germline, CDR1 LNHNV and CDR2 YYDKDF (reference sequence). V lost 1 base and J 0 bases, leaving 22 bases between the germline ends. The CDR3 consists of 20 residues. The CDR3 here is CATSRVRVSPGGVAKNIQYF. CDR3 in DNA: TGTGCCACCAGCAGAGTTCGGGTTAGCCCGGGCGGGGTAGCCAAAAACATTCAGTACTTC.

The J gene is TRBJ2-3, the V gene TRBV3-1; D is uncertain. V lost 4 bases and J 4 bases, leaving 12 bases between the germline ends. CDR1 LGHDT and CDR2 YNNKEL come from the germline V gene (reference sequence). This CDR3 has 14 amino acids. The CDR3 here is CASSLRPRPDTQYF. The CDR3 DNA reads TGTGCCAGCAGCCTCCGACCCCGTCCAGATACGCAGTATTTT.

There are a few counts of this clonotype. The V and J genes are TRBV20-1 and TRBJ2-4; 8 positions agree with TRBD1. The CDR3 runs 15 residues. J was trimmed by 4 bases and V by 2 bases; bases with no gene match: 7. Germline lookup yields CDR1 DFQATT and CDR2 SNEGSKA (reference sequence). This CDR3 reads CSARLPGQEKNIQYF. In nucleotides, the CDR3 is TGCAGTGCTAGACTACCGGGACAGGAAAAAAACATTCAGTACTTC.

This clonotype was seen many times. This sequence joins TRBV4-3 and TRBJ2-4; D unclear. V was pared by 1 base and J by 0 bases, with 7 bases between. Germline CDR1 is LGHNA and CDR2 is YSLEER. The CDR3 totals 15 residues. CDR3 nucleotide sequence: TGCGCCAGCAGCCAAGGGGGTCTAGCCAAAAACATTCAGTACTTC. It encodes CASSQGGLAKNIQYF.

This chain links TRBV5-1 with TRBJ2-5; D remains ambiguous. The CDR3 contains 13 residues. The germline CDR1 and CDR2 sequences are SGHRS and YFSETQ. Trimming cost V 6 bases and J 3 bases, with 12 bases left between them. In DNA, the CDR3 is TGCGCCAGCACCTCGGTACTGAAAGAGACCCAGTACTTC. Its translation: CASTSVLKETQYF.

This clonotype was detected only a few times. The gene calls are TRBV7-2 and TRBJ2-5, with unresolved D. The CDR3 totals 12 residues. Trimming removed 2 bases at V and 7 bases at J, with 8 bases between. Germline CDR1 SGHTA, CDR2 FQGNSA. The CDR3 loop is CASSLPLRTQYF. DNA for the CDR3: TGTGCCAGCAGCTTACCCCTCCGGACCCAGTACTTC. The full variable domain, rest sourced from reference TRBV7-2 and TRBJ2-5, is GAGVSQSPSNKVTEKGKDVELRCDPISGHTALYWYRQSLGQGLEFLIYFQGNSAPDKSGLPSDRFSAERTGGSVSTLTIQRTQQEDSAVYLCASSLPLRTQYFGPGTRLLVL.

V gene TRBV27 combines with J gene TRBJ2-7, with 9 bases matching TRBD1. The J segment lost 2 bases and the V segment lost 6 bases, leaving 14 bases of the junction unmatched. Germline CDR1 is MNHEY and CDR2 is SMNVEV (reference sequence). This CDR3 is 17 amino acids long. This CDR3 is CASSSGTGSSLTYEQYF. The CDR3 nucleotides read TGTGCCAGCAGCTCCGGGACAGGGAGTTCTTTAACCTACGAGCAGTACTTC.

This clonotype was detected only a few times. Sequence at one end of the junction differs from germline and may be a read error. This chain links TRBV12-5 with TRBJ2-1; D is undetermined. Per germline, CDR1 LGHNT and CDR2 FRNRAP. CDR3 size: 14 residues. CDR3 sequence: CASALGLPGTEQFF. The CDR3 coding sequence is TGTGCTAGTGCTTTGGGCTTGCCGGGTACTGAGCAGTTCTTC.

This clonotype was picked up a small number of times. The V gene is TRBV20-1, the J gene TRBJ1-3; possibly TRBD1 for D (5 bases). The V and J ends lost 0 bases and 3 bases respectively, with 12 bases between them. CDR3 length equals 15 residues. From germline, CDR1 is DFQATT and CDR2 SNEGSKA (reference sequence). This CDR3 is CSARDRQGFGNTIYF. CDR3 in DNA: TGCAGTGCTAGAGATCGCCAGGGCTTTGGAAACACCATATATTTT.

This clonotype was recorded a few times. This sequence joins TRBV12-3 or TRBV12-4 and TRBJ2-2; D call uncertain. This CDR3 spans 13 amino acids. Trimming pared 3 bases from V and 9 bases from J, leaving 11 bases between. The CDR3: CASSFDASRELFF. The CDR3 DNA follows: TGTGCCAGCAGTTTTGACGCTTCCCGGGAGCTGTTTTTT.

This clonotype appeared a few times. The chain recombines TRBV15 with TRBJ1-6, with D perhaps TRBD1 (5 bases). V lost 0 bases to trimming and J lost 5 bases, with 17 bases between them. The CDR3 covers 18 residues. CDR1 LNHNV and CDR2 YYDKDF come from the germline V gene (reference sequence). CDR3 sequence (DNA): TGTGCCACCAGCAGAGATCGAGAGGGGATAAGGGATAATTCACCCCTCCACTTT. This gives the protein CATSRDREGIRDNSPLHF.

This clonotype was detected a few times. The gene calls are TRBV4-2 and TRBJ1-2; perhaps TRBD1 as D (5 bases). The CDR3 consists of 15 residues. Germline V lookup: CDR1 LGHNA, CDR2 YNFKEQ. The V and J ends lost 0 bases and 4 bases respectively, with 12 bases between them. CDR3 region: CASSQEGGTVYGYTF. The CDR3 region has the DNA TGTGCCAGCAGCCAAGAAGGTGGGACGGTCTATGGCTACACCTTC.

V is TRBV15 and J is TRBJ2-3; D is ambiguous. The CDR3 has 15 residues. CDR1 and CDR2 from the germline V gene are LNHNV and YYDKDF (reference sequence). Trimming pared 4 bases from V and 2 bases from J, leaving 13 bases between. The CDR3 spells CATSNPNWFTDTQYF. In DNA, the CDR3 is TGTGCCACCAGCAACCCCAATTGGTTCACAGATACGCAGTATTTT.

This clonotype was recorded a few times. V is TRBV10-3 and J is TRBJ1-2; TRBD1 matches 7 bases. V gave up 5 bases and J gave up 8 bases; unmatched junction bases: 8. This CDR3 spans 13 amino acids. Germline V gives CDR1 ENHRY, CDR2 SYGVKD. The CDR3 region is CAISSTGSTGYTF. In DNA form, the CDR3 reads TGTGCCATCAGTTCGACAGGGAGTACCGGCTACACCTTC.

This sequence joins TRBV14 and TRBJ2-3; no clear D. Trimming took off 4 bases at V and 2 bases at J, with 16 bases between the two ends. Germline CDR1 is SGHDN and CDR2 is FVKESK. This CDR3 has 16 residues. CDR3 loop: CASSPPFISHTDTQYF. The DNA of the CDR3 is TGTGCCAGCAGCCCCCCCTTTATTAGCCACACAGATACGCAGTATTTT. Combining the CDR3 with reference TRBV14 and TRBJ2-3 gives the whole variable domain EAGVTQFPSHSVIEKGQTVTLRCDPISGHDNLYWYRRVMGKEIKFLLHFVKESKQDESGMPNNRFLAERTGGTYSTLKVQPAELEDSGVYFCASSPPFISHTDTQYFGPGTRLTVL.

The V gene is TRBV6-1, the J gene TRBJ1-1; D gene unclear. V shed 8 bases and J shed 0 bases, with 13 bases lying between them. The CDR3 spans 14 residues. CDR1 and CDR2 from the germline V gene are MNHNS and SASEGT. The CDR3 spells CASFGRWLNTEAFF. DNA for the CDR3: TGTGCCAGCTTTGGCAGGTGGCTGAACACTGAAGCTTTCTTT.

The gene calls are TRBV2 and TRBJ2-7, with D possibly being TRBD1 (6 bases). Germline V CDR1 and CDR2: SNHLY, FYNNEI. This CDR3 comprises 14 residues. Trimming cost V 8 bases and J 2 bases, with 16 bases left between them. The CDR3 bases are TGTGCCAGCCAGACCGGGACAAGGACCTACGAGCAGTACTTC. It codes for CASQTGTRTYEQYF.

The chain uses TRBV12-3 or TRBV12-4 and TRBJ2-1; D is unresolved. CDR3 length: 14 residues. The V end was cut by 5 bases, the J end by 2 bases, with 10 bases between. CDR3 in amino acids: CASSPDGPYNEQFF. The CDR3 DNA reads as TGTGCCAGCAGTCCAGACGGACCCTACAATGAGCAGTTCTTC.

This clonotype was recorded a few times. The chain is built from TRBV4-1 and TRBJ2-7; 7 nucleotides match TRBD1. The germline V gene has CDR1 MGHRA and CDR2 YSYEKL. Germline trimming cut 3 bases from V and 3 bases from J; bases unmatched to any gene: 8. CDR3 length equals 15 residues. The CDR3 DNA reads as TGCGCCAGCAGCCAGATACAGGGGCCAGACTACGAGCAGTACTTC. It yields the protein CASSQIQGPDYEQYF.

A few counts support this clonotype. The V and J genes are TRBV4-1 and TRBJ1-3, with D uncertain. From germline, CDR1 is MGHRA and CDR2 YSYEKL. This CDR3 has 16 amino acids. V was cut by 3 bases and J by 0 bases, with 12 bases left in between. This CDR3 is CASSHPGVSSGNTIYF. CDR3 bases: TGCGCCAGCAGCCACCCTGGGGTCTCCTCTGGAAACACCATATATTTT.

The CDR3 DNA reads TGCAGTGCTTCGGACAGGACCTATGGCTACACCTTC. Protein product: CSASDRTYGYTF. J is TRBJ1-2 and V is TRBV20-1; 7 nucleotides line up with TRBD1. The CDR3 is 12 residues long. CDR1 and CDR2 (germline): DFQATT, SNEGSKA (reference sequence). V lost 5 bases, J lost 4 bases, and 4 bases stayed unmatched.

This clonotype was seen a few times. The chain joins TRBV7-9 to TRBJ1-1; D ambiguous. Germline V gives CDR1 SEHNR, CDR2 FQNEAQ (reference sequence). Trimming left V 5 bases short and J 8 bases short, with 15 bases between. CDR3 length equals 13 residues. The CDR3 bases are TGTGCCAGCAGCCCTAACCAAGGCCCCGAAGCTTTCTTT. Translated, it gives CASSPNQGPEAFF.

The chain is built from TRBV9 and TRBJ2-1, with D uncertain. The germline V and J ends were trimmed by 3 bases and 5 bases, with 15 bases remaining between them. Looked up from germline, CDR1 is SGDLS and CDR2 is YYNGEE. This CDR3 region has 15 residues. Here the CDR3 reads CASSAVSRSDNEQFF. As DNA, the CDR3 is TGTGCCAGCAGCGCCGTTTCTAGGTCAGACAATGAGCAGTTCTTC.

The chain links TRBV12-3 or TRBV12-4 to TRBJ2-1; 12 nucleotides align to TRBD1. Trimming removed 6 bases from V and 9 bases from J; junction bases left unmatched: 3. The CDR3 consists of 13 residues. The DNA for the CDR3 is TGTGCCAGCAGGGGACAGGGGGCACGTGAGCAGTTCTTC. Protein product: CASRGQGAREQFF.

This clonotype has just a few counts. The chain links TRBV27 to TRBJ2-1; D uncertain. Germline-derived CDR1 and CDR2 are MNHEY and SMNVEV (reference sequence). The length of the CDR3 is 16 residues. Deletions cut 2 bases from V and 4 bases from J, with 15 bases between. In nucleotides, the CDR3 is TGTGCCAGCAGTTTAGCCGTCTATTCCCCTTACAATGAGCAGTTCTTC. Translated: CASSLAVYSPYNEQFF.